This T cell receptor (beta chain) comes out of a study of blood T cell repertoires in COVID-19. Overall study: Sites in the United States, Italy and Spain provided acute and convalescent COVID-19 samples. T cells, B-cell-depleted T cells, or PBMCs provided the cDNA or gDNA that served as material.

This CDR3 is 17 amino acids long. V gave up 3 bases and J gave up 5 bases; unmatched junction bases: 12. Germline V gene data show CDR1 as KGHDR and CDR2 as SFDVKD. As processed by the authors: By means of reference gene primer amplification, nucleated cell counts were estimated. Method: immunoSEQ multiplex PCR; TCRdb's copy keeps in-frame clones and lacks some. V and J calls and clone size follow that table, whereas D and trimming were derived from the DNA. The sample yields tens of thousands of clones, around four fifths seen once. Material for sequencing was peripheral blood. The chain recombines TRBV24-1 with TRBJ2-5; 9 bases line up with TRBD1. The sequence was collected from a woman between 70 and 85 years old with acute or convalescent COVID-19. CDR3 DNA sequence: TGTGCCACCAGTGATCGAAGCGCCGGACAGGGGCGGGAGACCCAGTACTTC. As protein: CATSDRSAGQGRETQYF.